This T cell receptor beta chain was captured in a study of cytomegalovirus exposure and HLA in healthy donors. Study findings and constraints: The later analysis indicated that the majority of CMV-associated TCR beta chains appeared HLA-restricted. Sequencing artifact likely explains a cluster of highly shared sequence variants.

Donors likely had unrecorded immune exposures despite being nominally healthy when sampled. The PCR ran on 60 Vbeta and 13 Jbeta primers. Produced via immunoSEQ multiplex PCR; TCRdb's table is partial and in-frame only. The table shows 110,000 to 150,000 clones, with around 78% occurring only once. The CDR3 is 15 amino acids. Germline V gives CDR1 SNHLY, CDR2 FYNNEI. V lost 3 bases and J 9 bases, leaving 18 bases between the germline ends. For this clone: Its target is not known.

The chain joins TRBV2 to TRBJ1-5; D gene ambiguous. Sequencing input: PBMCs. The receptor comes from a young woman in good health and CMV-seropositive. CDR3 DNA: TGTGCCAGCAGTGACGTCGGAGGGAGTCTGTGGCCCCAGCATTTT. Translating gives CASSDVGGSLWPQHF.